This section outlines one T cell receptor beta chain sequence together with its context. The source of the sample is a study of blood T cells in healthy people across ages. Per the germline V gene, CDR1 is DFQATT and CDR2 is SNEGSKA (reference sequence). Trimming took 0 bases from V and 7 from J; bases not matched to a gene: 7. The CDR3 sequence is 15 residues long. Total RNA extraction produced at least 5 micrograms (per sample) for the study. Next came a second PCR, run for about 7 to 12 cycles, which used a sample-barcoded 5' primer along with a J-beta primer mix. MiXCR, run by TCRdb on the 5' RACE reads, gives a single entry per CDR3 protein. The sample consists of almost 550,000 distinct CDR3 sequences, 24% of them appearing once. This sample also belongs to another study, concerning T cells of mothers and their children.

Sequencing used blood. The receptor comes from a boy younger than 18 in good health. The chain combines TRBV20-1 with TRBJ2-1; TRBD2 matches 9 bases. CDR3 DNA sequence: TGCAGTGCTAGAGACCCCGGCCTAGCGGGGAATGAGCAGTTCTTC. Translating it yields CSARDPGLAGNEQFF.